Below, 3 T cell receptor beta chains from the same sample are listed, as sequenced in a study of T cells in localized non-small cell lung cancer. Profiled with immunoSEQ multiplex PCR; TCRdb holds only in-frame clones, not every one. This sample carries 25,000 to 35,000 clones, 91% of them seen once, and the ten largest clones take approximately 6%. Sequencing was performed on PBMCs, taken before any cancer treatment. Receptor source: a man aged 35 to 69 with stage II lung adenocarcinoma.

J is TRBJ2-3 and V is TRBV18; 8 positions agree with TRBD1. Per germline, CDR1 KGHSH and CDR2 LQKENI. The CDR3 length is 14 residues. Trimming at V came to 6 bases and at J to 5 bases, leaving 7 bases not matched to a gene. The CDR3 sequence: CASSRQGSIDTQYF. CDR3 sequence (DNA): TGTGCCAGCTCGCGACAGGGGTCAATAGATACGCAGTATTTT.

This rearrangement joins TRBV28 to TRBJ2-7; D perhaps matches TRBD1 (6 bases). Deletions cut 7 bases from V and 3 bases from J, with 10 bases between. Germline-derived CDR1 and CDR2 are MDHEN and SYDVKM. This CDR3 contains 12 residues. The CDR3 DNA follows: TGTGCCAGCATGGGGACATTCTACGAGCAGTACTTC. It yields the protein CASMGTFYEQYF.

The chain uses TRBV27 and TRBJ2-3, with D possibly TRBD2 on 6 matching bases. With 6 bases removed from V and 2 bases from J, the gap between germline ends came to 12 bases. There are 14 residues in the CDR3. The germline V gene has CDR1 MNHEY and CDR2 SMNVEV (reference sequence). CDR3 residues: CASRVSGITDTQYF. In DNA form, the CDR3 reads TGTGCCAGCAGAGTTAGCGGAATCACAGATACGCAGTATTTT.